A selection of T cell receptor beta chains follows, all from one sample in a study of blood T cell repertoires in COVID-19. Clones were read by immunoSEQ multiplex PCR, and TCRdb kept only the in-frame ones, dropping some. Among about 250,000 clones listed, about 88% were seen once. Sequences were obtained from PBMCs or T cells enriched from blood (not recorded which). The source is a woman in her 50s who had recovered from COVID-19. Both conserved end residues are part of each CDR3. The order of the fields is J gene, V gene, D gene, clone size, CDR3 DNA, CDR3 protein. A D gene is named only where the DNA matches it firmly. Part of the rows lack a size; the others show once, few, many or a class for expanded clones.

j_call: TRBJ2-7
v_call: TRBV6-5
d_call: TRBD1
clone_size: -
cdr3_nt: TGTGCCAGCAGACGGGGACAGGGAGGAATCTACGAGCAGTACTTC
cdr3_aa: CASRRGQGGIYEQYF

j_call: TRBJ2-1
v_call: TRBV11-2
d_call: TRBD2
clone_size: -
cdr3_nt: TGTGCCAGCAGCTCTCTTTCTCGGCGGGAGGGTCTGTTCTTC
cdr3_aa: CASSSLSRREGLFF

j_call: TRBJ2-2
v_call: TRBV6-5
d_call: -
clone_size: -
cdr3_nt: TGTGCCAGCAGTTACTCGACAAGAACCGGGGAGCTGTTTTTT
cdr3_aa: CASSYSTRTGELFF

j_call: TRBJ1-1
v_call: TRBV6-5
d_call: TRBD1
clone_size: -
cdr3_nt: TGTGCCAGCAGTTACTCGGACAGGGTTGGTACTGAAGCTTTCTTT
cdr3_aa: CASSYSDRVGTEAFF

j_call: TRBJ2-7
v_call: TRBV28
d_call: -
clone_size: -
cdr3_nt: TGTGCCAGCAGTTTACTCTACGAGCAGTACTTC
cdr3_aa: CASSLLYEQYF

j_call: TRBJ1-1
v_call: TRBV5-6
d_call: -
clone_size: -
cdr3_nt: TGTGCCAGCAGCTTGGGACAGGTGAACACTGAAGCTTTCTTT
cdr3_aa: CASSLGQVNTEAFF

j_call: TRBJ2-3
v_call: TRBV7-8
d_call: -
clone_size: -
cdr3_nt: TGTGCCAGCAGCTTAGTCCAGGGCAAAGATACGCAGTATTTT
cdr3_aa: CASSLVQGKDTQYF

j_call: TRBJ1-2
v_call: TRBV5-4
d_call: -
clone_size: -
cdr3_nt: TGTGCCAGCAGCTTGCGGGGGGCATACACCTTC
cdr3_aa: CASSLRGAYTF

j_call: TRBJ1-2
v_call: TRBV6-5
d_call: -
clone_size: -
cdr3_nt: TGTGCCAGCAAAAGACAGGCTAACTATGGCTACACCTTC
cdr3_aa: CASKRQANYGYTF

j_call: TRBJ2-5
v_call: TRBV9
d_call: -
clone_size: -
cdr3_nt: TGTGCCAGCAGCGTAGCTAGTAACCACCAAGAGACCCAGTACTTC
cdr3_aa: CASSVASNHQETQYF

j_call: TRBJ1-2
v_call: TRBV5-6
d_call: -
clone_size: -
cdr3_nt: TGTGCCAGCAGCTTGGTCGGGGGTGGCTACACCTTC
cdr3_aa: CASSLVGGGYTF

j_call: TRBJ2-7
v_call: TRBV12-3/TRBV12-4
d_call: -
clone_size: -
cdr3_nt: TGTGCCAGCAGGTCCTTTCCTAGGGGAGAGCAGTACTTC
cdr3_aa: CASRSFPRGEQYF

j_call: TRBJ2-7
v_call: TRBV28
d_call: TRBD1
clone_size: once
cdr3_nt: TGTGCCAGCACTCCGACAGGGGTCCACGAGCAGTACTTC
cdr3_aa: CASTPTGVHEQYF

j_call: TRBJ1-2
v_call: TRBV19
d_call: -
clone_size: -
cdr3_nt: TGTGCCAGTAGTACTCTGACGGGGGGCAACTATGGCTACACCTTC
cdr3_aa: CASSTLTGGNYGYTF

j_call: TRBJ2-1
v_call: TRBV2
d_call: -
clone_size: once
cdr3_nt: TGTGCCAGCAGTGGCCCAAGTGTGAGCTCCTACAATGAGCAGTTCTTC
cdr3_aa: CASSGPSVSSYNEQFF

j_call: TRBJ2-7
v_call: TRBV6-5
d_call: TRBD2
clone_size: many
cdr3_nt: TGTGCCAGCAGACGGGAGGGCCGCTACGAGCAGTACTTC
cdr3_aa: CASRREGRYEQYF

j_call: TRBJ2-1
v_call: TRBV7-9
d_call: -
clone_size: -
cdr3_nt: TGTGCCAGCAGCCTCAGGGGGAGGCTAGTCGCCGGGGATGAGCAGTTCTTC
cdr3_aa: CASSLRGRLVAGDEQFF

j_call: TRBJ2-1
v_call: TRBV10-3
d_call: -
clone_size: -
cdr3_nt: TGTGCCATCAGTGAAAAATCAGGGGTGAGGGATGAGCAGTTCTTC
cdr3_aa: CAISEKSGVRDEQFF

j_call: TRBJ2-7
v_call: TRBV9
d_call: -
clone_size: -
cdr3_nt: TGTGCCAGCAGCCTCGGGGACTCCAGCTCCTACGAGCAGTACTTC
cdr3_aa: CASSLGDSSSYEQYF

j_call: TRBJ2-7
v_call: TRBV10-3
d_call: TRBD2
clone_size: -
cdr3_nt: TGTGCCATCAGTGAGTTAGCGGGAAACTTGTACGAGCAGTACTTC
cdr3_aa: CAISELAGNLYEQYF

j_call: TRBJ1-2
v_call: TRBV5-1
d_call: -
clone_size: few
cdr3_nt: TGCGCCAGCAGCTTGGACCCAGGTGCTACTAACTATGGCTACACCTTC
cdr3_aa: CASSLDPGATNYGYTF

j_call: TRBJ2-7
v_call: TRBV28
d_call: TRBD2
clone_size: few
cdr3_nt: TGTGCCAGCAGGAAAAAACAGGGACTAGCGGGTACCTACGAGCAGTACTTC
cdr3_aa: CASRKKQGLAGTYEQYF

j_call: TRBJ1-2
v_call: TRBV18
d_call: -
clone_size: -
cdr3_nt: TGTGCCAGCTCACGCGGGACGGGGGACTATGGCTACACCTTC
cdr3_aa: CASSRGTGDYGYTF

j_call: TRBJ2-2
v_call: TRBV6-2/TRBV6-3
d_call: -
clone_size: -
cdr3_nt: TGTGCCAGCAGTTACGGAGTTTATTCGACCGGGGAGCTGTTTTTT
cdr3_aa: CASSYGVYSTGELFF

j_call: TRBJ1-1
v_call: TRBV28
d_call: -
clone_size: many
cdr3_nt: TGTGCCAGCGGGGGCGTTATGGCTGAAGCTTTCTTT
cdr3_aa: CASGGVMAEAFF

j_call: TRBJ1-1
v_call: TRBV18
d_call: -
clone_size: -
cdr3_nt: TGTGCCAGCCGGGAAGACACTGAAGCTTTCTTT
cdr3_aa: CASREDTEAFF

j_call: TRBJ2-7
v_call: TRBV11-2
d_call: TRBD2
clone_size: few
cdr3_nt: TGTGCCAGCAGCCCGGTCTTAGCGGGAGGCTACGAGCAGTACTTC
cdr3_aa: CASSPVLAGGYEQYF

j_call: TRBJ2-4
v_call: TRBV12-3/TRBV12-4
d_call: -
clone_size: -
cdr3_nt: TGTGCCAGCAGTTTGGACAGTTACATTCAGTACTTC
cdr3_aa: CASSLDSYIQYF

j_call: TRBJ2-2
v_call: TRBV3-1/TRBV3-2
d_call: TRBD1
clone_size: -
cdr3_nt: TGTGCCAGCAGCCTTATGCAGGGGGCCGGGGAGCTGTTTTTT
cdr3_aa: CASSLMQGAGELFF

j_call: TRBJ2-5
v_call: TRBV2
d_call: TRBD2
clone_size: -
cdr3_nt: TGTGCCAGCAGAGGGGGACTAGCGGATCAAGAGACCCAGTACTTC
cdr3_aa: CASRGGLADQETQYF

j_call: TRBJ2-5
v_call: TRBV1
d_call: -
clone_size: once
cdr3_nt: TGCACCAGCAGCCAAGAGGGCAGGGCGATAGGACTAGCGGGGGGACAAGAGACCCAGTACTTC
cdr3_aa: CTSSQEGRAIGLAGGQETQYF

j_call: TRBJ2-6
v_call: TRBV7-6
d_call: -
clone_size: once
cdr3_nt: TGTGCCAGCACCTTAGAACAGGCGTCTGGGGCCAACGTCCTGACTTTC
cdr3_aa: CASTLEQASGANVLTF

j_call: TRBJ2-7
v_call: TRBV7-2
d_call: TRBD1
clone_size: -
cdr3_nt: TGTGCCAGCAGCTTAGGACAGGGAAGCTCCTACGAGCAGTACTTC
cdr3_aa: CASSLGQGSSYEQYF

j_call: TRBJ1-5
v_call: TRBV19
d_call: -
clone_size: -
cdr3_nt: TGTGCCAGTATTCGCACAGGGTCCAAGCCCCATCAGCCCCAGCATTTT
cdr3_aa: CASIRTGSKPHQPQHF

j_call: TRBJ2-5
v_call: TRBV7-9
d_call: -
clone_size: -
cdr3_nt: TGTGCCAGCAGCTTAGGGAGTGTGGGGGCCCAAGAGACCCAGTACTTC
cdr3_aa: CASSLGSVGAQETQYF

j_call: TRBJ2-7
v_call: TRBV6-5
d_call: TRBD1
clone_size: -
cdr3_nt: TGTGCCAGCAGTCGGCCGGGACAGGGGTCCGAGCAGTACTTC
cdr3_aa: CASSRPGQGSEQYF

j_call: TRBJ1-4
v_call: TRBV5-6
d_call: -
clone_size: -
cdr3_nt: TGTGCCAGCAGCTCGGGGGTTAATGAAAAACTGTTTTTT
cdr3_aa: CASSSGVNEKLFF

j_call: TRBJ2-3
v_call: TRBV11-2
d_call: TRBD2
clone_size: -
cdr3_nt: TGTGCCAGCAGCTCCGGGACTAGCGGGTGGAGCACAGATACGCAGTATTTT
cdr3_aa: CASSSGTSGWSTDTQYF

j_call: TRBJ1-1
v_call: TRBV6-5
d_call: TRBD1
clone_size: -
cdr3_nt: TGTGCCAGCTTTCTCCGGGACAGTGAAGCTTTCTTT
cdr3_aa: CASFLRDSEAFF

j_call: TRBJ2-3
v_call: TRBV7-3
d_call: -
clone_size: -
cdr3_nt: TGTGCCAGCAGCTTGCAGGGGTCAGATACGCAGTATTTT
cdr3_aa: CASSLQGSDTQYF

j_call: TRBJ1-1
v_call: TRBV7-9
d_call: -
clone_size: -
cdr3_nt: TGTGCCAGCAGCCCCCTAGGCACTGAAGCTTTCTTT
cdr3_aa: CASSPLGTEAFF

j_call: TRBJ2-3
v_call: TRBV5-1
d_call: TRBD2
clone_size: -
cdr3_nt: TGCGCCAGCAGCTTGTCTTCTAGCGGTGGCACAGATACGCAGTATTTT
cdr3_aa: CASSLSSSGGTDTQYF

j_call: TRBJ2-5
v_call: TRBV19
d_call: -
clone_size: -
cdr3_nt: TGTGCCAGTAGTACACCCGACCGAAAGCGGGCCGAGACCCAGTACTTC
cdr3_aa: CASSTPDRKRAETQYF

j_call: TRBJ2-1
v_call: TRBV7-7
d_call: TRBD2
clone_size: -
cdr3_nt: TGTGCTAGCAGCCCCGGGACTAGCGTGTACAATGAGCAGTTCTTC
cdr3_aa: CASSPGTSVYNEQFF

j_call: TRBJ2-7
v_call: TRBV28
d_call: TRBD1
clone_size: -
cdr3_nt: TGTGCCAGCAGTTCGCACGGGACAGCTAACTACGAGCAGTACTTC
cdr3_aa: CASSSHGTANYEQYF

j_call: TRBJ2-6
v_call: TRBV19
d_call: -
clone_size: once
cdr3_nt: TGTGCCAGTAGTATAGGGCAGGGAACTGGGGCCAACGTCCTGACTTTC
cdr3_aa: CASSIGQGTGANVLTF

j_call: TRBJ1-2
v_call: TRBV5-1
d_call: -
clone_size: -
cdr3_nt: TGCGCCAGCAGCCCCGGAGGGCTCGGCTATGGCTACACCTTC
cdr3_aa: CASSPGGLGYGYTF

j_call: TRBJ2-7
v_call: TRBV7-7
d_call: TRBD1
clone_size: -
cdr3_nt: TGTGCTAGCAGCTTAGGCAGGGGGTTTGGTGAGCAGTACTTC
cdr3_aa: CASSLGRGFGEQYF

j_call: TRBJ2-3
v_call: TRBV5-1
d_call: -
clone_size: -
cdr3_nt: TGCGCCAGCAGCCTTGCGGGTCGGGCAGATACGCAGTATTTT
cdr3_aa: CASSLAGRADTQYF

j_call: TRBJ1-6
v_call: TRBV20-1
d_call: -
clone_size: -
cdr3_nt: TGCAGTGCTGGTGGGCGGGGGAGCAGCTCCTATAATTCACCCCTCCACTTT
cdr3_aa: CSAGGRGSSSYNSPLHF

j_call: TRBJ1-6
v_call: TRBV9
d_call: TRBD1
clone_size: -
cdr3_nt: TGTGCCAGCAGCGTAGAGACAGGGGGTTCACCCCTCCACTTT
cdr3_aa: CASSVETGGSPLHF

j_call: TRBJ2-7
v_call: TRBV11-2
d_call: TRBD1
clone_size: -
cdr3_nt: TGTGCCAGCAGCTCAGGAAGGACAGGCCTATTCTACGAGCAGTACTTC
cdr3_aa: CASSSGRTGLFYEQYF

j_call: TRBJ2-7
v_call: TRBV5-1
d_call: -
clone_size: -
cdr3_nt: TGCGCCAGCACCCTGACAGAAGGCTACGAGCAGTACTTC
cdr3_aa: CASTLTEGYEQYF

j_call: TRBJ1-2
v_call: TRBV28
d_call: TRBD1
clone_size: -
cdr3_nt: TGTGCCAGCAGTCCAGGACAGGGGACCACCATCTATGGCTACACCTTC
cdr3_aa: CASSPGQGTTIYGYTF

j_call: TRBJ1-3
v_call: TRBV6-5
d_call: TRBD1
clone_size: -
cdr3_nt: TGTGCCAGCAGCCCCGGACAGGGGGCTGGAAACACCATATATTTT
cdr3_aa: CASSPGQGAGNTIYF

j_call: TRBJ1-6
v_call: TRBV7-9
d_call: TRBD1
clone_size: -
cdr3_nt: TGTGCCAGCAGCTTAGATCGGACAGGGTCACCCCTCCACTTT
cdr3_aa: CASSLDRTGSPLHF